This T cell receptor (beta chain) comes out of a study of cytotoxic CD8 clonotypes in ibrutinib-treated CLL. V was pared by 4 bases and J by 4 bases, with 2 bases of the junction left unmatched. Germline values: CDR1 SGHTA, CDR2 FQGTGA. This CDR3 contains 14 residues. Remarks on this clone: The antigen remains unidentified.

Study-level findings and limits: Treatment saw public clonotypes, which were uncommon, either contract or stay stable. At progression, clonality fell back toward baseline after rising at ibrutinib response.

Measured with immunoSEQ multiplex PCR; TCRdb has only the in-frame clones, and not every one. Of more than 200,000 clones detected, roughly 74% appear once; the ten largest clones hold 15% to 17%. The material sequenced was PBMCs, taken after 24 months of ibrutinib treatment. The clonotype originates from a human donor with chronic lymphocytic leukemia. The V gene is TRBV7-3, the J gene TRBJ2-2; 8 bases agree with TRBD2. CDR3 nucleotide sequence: TGTGCCAGCAGCTCCGGGACTAGCACCGGGGAGCTGTTTTTT. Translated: CASSSGTSTGELFF.